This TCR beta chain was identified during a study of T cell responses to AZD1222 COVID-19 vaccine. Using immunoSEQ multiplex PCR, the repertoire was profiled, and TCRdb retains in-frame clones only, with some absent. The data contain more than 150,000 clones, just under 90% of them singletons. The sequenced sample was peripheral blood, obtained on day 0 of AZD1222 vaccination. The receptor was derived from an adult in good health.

CDR3 DNA sequence: TGTGCCACCAGCAGTGGTCTTTCCGTGGGGCCGGCAGAGACCCAGTACTTC. As protein: CATSSGLSVGPAETQYF. This chain links TRBV15 with TRBJ2-5, with D possibly matching TRBD1 (5 bases). Trimming took off 3 bases at V and 4 bases at J, with 21 bases between the two ends. The CDR3 spans 17 residues. The V gene's germline CDR1 is LNHNV and CDR2 YYDKDF (reference sequence).